The 26 T cell receptor beta chains presented below share a single source sample, sequenced in a study of cytomegalovirus exposure and HLA in healthy donors (dated by TCRdb to about 2017). The library was obtained by the immunoSEQ multiplex PCR assay. A mixture of 60 forward primers for TCR Vbeta segments and 13 reverse primers for TCR Jbeta segments was used in the multiplex PCR. Imported from immuneACCESS, the table was reduced by TCRdb to in-frame sequences with V and J called. These copies leave out some clones; in studies compared against another copy, an unresolved V gene accounts for under half, and the cause of the remainder is not known. Here the sample has about 160,000 clones; around 80% occur a single time. The ten most abundant clones make up around 6% of the sample. Sequencing was performed on PBMCs. Source of these receptors: a man aged 45-60 years in good health and CMV-seropositive.

This chain joins TRBV29-1 and TRBJ2-3, with a weak D call TRBD1 (5 bases). The germline gives CDR1 SQVTM, CDR2 ANQGSEA. The CDR3 spans 12 residues. V was cut by 2 bases and J by 7 bases, with 10 bases left in between. CDR3 nucleotides: TGCAGCGTTGAACAGGGAAGGAATACGCAGTATTTT. Protein product: CSVEQGRNTQYF.

The gene calls are TRBV28 and TRBJ1-1, with D hard to call. The germline gives CDR1 MDHEN, CDR2 SYDVKM. Trimming removed 1 base at V and 5 bases at J, with 14 bases between. This CDR3 region has 15 residues. Written as DNA, the CDR3 is TGTGCCAGCAGTTTATCGACCCTACGAGGGACTGAAGCTTTCTTT. Protein product: CASSLSTLRGTEAFF. Full variable domain (missing parts from reference TRBV28 and TRBJ1-1): DVKVTQSSRYLVKRTGEKVFLECVQDMDHENMFWYRQDPGLGLRLIYFSYDVKMKEKGDIPEGYSVSREKKERFSLILESASTNQTSMYLCASSLSTLRGTEAFFGQGTRLTVV.

The rearrangement joins TRBV7-9 to TRBJ2-7; 8 positions match TRBD2. Germline CDR1 SEHNR, CDR2 FQNEAQ (reference sequence). The V gene end was trimmed by 5 bases and the J gene end by 1 base; junction bases not matched to a gene: 16. The CDR3 is 18 residues long. CDR3 residues: CASSTPGERGLPSYEQYF. CDR3 nucleotide sequence: TGTGCCAGCAGCACCCCCGGGGAGCGGGGGCTACCTTCCTACGAGCAGTACTTC.

This clone was seen once. This chain connects TRBV6-6 to TRBJ2-1; TRBD2 might be the D (5 bases). The CDR3 covers 13 residues. Trimming pared 7 bases from V and 8 bases from J, leaving 15 bases between. Germline values: CDR1 MNHNY, CDR2 SVGAGI (reference sequence). The CDR3 loop reads CASIGLTNYEQFF. The CDR3 nucleotides are TGTGCCAGCATAGGACTCACGAACTATGAGCAGTTCTTC.

This chain links TRBV27 with TRBJ1-2, with unresolved D. Germline CDR1 reads MNHEY; CDR2 reads SMNVEV (reference sequence). This CDR3 region has 14 residues. V was cut by 5 bases and J by 4 bases, with 14 bases left in between. The CDR3 DNA sequence: TGTGCCAGCAGTAGTCAGACTCTACCCTATGGCTACACCTTC. This sequence encodes CASSSQTLPYGYTF.

The chain links TRBV4-1 to TRBJ1-2; 7 bases match TRBD1. Germline V gene data show CDR1 as MGHRA and CDR2 as YSYEKL. The CDR3 totals 16 residues. With 4 bases clipped from V and 5 bases from J, the junction kept 13 bases outside the gene matches. CDR3 residues: CASSPTATGLRYGYTF. In DNA form, the CDR3 reads TGCGCCAGCAGCCCGACCGCGACAGGGCTTAGGTATGGCTACACCTTC.

The chain uses TRBV9 and TRBJ1-1; perhaps TRBD1 as D (5 bases). Germline values: CDR1 SGDLS, CDR2 YYNGEE. This CDR3 has 14 residues. Trimming took 4 bases from V and 4 from J, leaving 14 bases between them. The CDR3 reads CASSQGGLGTEAFF. The CDR3 bases are TGTGCCAGCAGCCAGGGAGGTTTGGGCACTGAAGCTTTCTTT.

CDR3 DNA: TGTGCCATTCAGGCTAGCGGGAGTCTTACCGGGGAGCTGTTTTTT. Its translation is CAIQASGSLTGELFF. V is TRBV6-1 and J is TRBJ2-2; 10 bases are a match to TRBD2. The length of the CDR3 is 15 residues. Trimming removed 10 bases from V and 5 bases from J; junction bases left unmatched: 10. Germline V lookup: CDR1 MNHNS, CDR2 SASEGT.

This CDR3 is CASSPNRGGEQYV. CDR3 coding DNA: TGTGCCAGCAGCCCGAACAGGGGCGGGGAGCAGTACGTC. The chain joins TRBV7-8 to TRBJ2-7, with 7 nucleotides matching TRBD1. This CDR3 spans 13 amino acids. Germline values: CDR1 SGHVS, CDR2 FQNEAQ. Trimming took 5 bases from V and 7 from J; bases not matched to a gene: 8.

Note on this clone: The conserved closing phenylalanine or tryptophan is absent in this CDR3, likely reflecting a read error. The V call is TRBV27, the J call TRBJ1-1; D possibly corresponds to TRBD1 (6 bases). This CDR3 spans 15 amino acids. Trimming removed 8 bases from V and 4 bases from J, with 20 bases in between. Germline CDR1 is MNHEY and CDR2 is SMNVEV (reference sequence). The CDR3 loop is CASLVRGGWSTEAFL. The DNA of the CDR3 is TGTGCCAGCTTAGTAAGGGGGGGATGGAGCACTGAAGCTTTCCTT.

The chain uses TRBV14 and TRBJ1-5; 7 bases are a match to TRBD1. Germline lookup yields CDR1 SGHDN and CDR2 FVKESK. The CDR3 loop spans 15 amino acids. J gave up 9 bases and V 6 bases, and 14 bases lay outside the gene matches. CDR3 region: CASRPDRAILGPQHF. The CDR3 DNA follows: TGTGCCAGCAGACCCGACAGGGCGATCCTCGGGCCCCAGCATTTT.

For the CDR3, the DNA is TGTGCCAGCGCCGGGACTAGCTTAGATACGCAGTATTTT. Its translation: CASAGTSLDTQYF. J is TRBJ2-3 and V is TRBV27; 9 positions agree with TRBD2. The CDR3 loop spans 13 amino acids. The junction had 5 bases not matched to a gene; V was cut back by 8 bases and J by 5 bases. In germline, CDR1 is MNHEY, CDR2 SMNVEV (reference sequence).

V usage is TRBV19 and J usage is TRBJ1-1, with D perhaps matching TRBD1 (5 bases). V lost 7 bases and J 5 bases, leaving 14 bases between the germline ends. Germline CDR1 reads LNHDA; CDR2 reads SQIVND (reference sequence). The CDR3 spans 13 residues. The CDR3, as DNA: TGTGCCAGTAAATCGGGGGTTTGGACTGAAGCTTTCTTT. It encodes CASKSGVWTEAFF.

This chain connects TRBV18 to TRBJ2-1, with D uncertain. Trimming removed 6 bases at V and 2 bases at J, with 29 bases between. Germline V lookup: CDR1 KGHSH, CDR2 LQKENI. The CDR3 spans 20 residues. DNA for the CDR3: TGTGCCAGCTCCCGCATTCTTTTAGTTCCCACCGGTATACCCTACAATGAGCAGTTCTTC. Amino acids: CASSRILLVPTGIPYNEQFF.

V gene TRBV11-2 combines with J gene TRBJ2-2, with D unclear. The CDR3 runs 15 residues. Germline values: CDR1 SGHAT, CDR2 FQNNGV. Trimming removed 4 bases from V and 6 bases from J, with 15 bases in between. DNA of the CDR3: TGTGCCAGCAGCTCACCGAGAACCTCCCCCGGGGAGCTGTTTTTT. It is translated as CASSSPRTSPGELFF.

The chain couples TRBV6-4 to TRBJ2-2; TRBD1 matches at 8 bases. The junction had 20 bases not matched to a gene; V was cut back by 2 bases and J by 6 bases. This CDR3 spans 20 amino acids. Germline V gene sequence: CDR1 MRHNA, CDR2 SNTAGT. CDR3 sequence reads: CASSDKGIRDRPSIPGELFF. DNA for the CDR3: TGTGCCAGCAGTGACAAAGGGATACGGGACAGGCCTTCCATCCCCGGGGAGCTGTTTTTT.

This chain connects TRBV11-2 to TRBJ2-1; 8 bases agree with TRBD2. J gave up 3 bases and V 6 bases, and 7 bases lay outside the gene matches. This CDR3 spans 15 amino acids. CDR1 is SGHAT, CDR2 FQNNGV, per germline. The CDR3 DNA sequence: TGTGCCAGCAGGTTCGCGGGGGGCGTCTACAATGAGCAGTTCTTC. Translating gives CASRFAGGVYNEQFF.

The rearrangement links TRBV6-5 to TRBJ2-3; possible D gene TRBD1, 5 bases. The CDR3 totals 16 residues. V was clipped by 0 bases and J by 2 bases, with 12 bases between them. Per germline, CDR1 MNHEY and CDR2 SVGAGI. CDR3 amino acids: CASSYSAGPTTDTQYF. The DNA for the CDR3 is TGTGCCAGCAGTTACTCGGCAGGGCCGACCACAGATACGCAGTATTTT.

Here the CDR3 reads CASSPQTGSYEQYF. The CDR3 DNA reads as TGTGCCAGCAGCCCCCAGACAGGCTCCTACGAGCAGTACTTC. The chain is built from TRBV7-6 and TRBJ2-7; maybe TRBD1 (6 bases). This CDR3 has 14 residues. Trimming pared 5 bases from V and 0 bases from J, leaving 11 bases between. The germline V gene encodes CDR1 SGHVS and CDR2 FNYEAQ.

CDR3 amino acids: CASREEVDNEQFF. In DNA, the CDR3 is TGTGCCAGCAGAGAGGAGGTTGACAATGAGCAGTTCTTC. The chain uses TRBV2 and TRBJ2-1, with D maybe TRBD2 (5 bases). This CDR3 has 13 residues. With 6 bases removed from V and 5 bases from J, the gap between germline ends came to 11 bases. Per the germline V gene, CDR1 is SNHLY and CDR2 is FYNNEI.

V gene TRBV11-1 combines with J gene TRBJ2-3; 9 bases are shared with TRBD2. CDR1 and CDR2 from the germline V gene are SGHAT and FQDESV (reference sequence). J gave up 3 bases and V 2 bases, and 3 bases lay outside the gene matches. CDR3 length: 15 amino acids. CDR3 nucleotides: TGTGCCAGCAGCTTAACTAGCGGGCGGACAGATACGCAGTATTTT. Protein: CASSLTSGRTDTQYF.

The V gene is TRBV4-2, the J gene TRBJ1-1, with 10 bases fitting TRBD1. The germline gives CDR1 LGHNA, CDR2 YNFKEQ. The ends lost 0 bases at V and 10 bases at J; junction bases unmatched: 8. This CDR3 contains 15 residues. The CDR3 DNA reads as TGTGCCAGCAGCCAAGATTCGGGGGACAGGGGTGGAGCTTTCTTT. Amino acids: CASSQDSGDRGGAFF.

The chain employs TRBV7-8 and TRBJ2-3; 8 nucleotides line up with TRBD2. The germline V gene has CDR1 SGHVS and CDR2 FQNEAQ. The CDR3 has 15 residues. With 5 bases clipped from V and 6 bases from J, the junction kept 10 bases outside the gene matches. CDR3 sequence reads: CASSAPGLGGDTQYF. For the CDR3, the DNA is TGTGCCAGCAGCGCACCGGGACTAGGGGGGGATACGCAGTATTTT.

The rearrangement links TRBV25-1 to TRBJ2-4, with no clear D. The ends were cut back, 0 bases at V and 7 bases at J, with 16 bases in the middle. The CDR3 length is 16 residues. In germline, CDR1 is MGHDK, CDR2 SYGVNS. CDR3 DNA: TGTGCCAGCAGTGAATATCGCCTGGATTACGGGAACATTCAGTACTTC. Amino acid sequence: CASSEYRLDYGNIQYF.

This chain joins TRBV11-3 and TRBJ2-2, with 8 bases lining up with TRBD2. V was pared by 0 bases and J by 1 base, with 4 bases of the junction left unmatched. Germline CDR1 SGHNT, CDR2 YENEEA. CDR3 length: 17 amino acids. CDR3 sequence reads: CASSLEPAGVNTGELFF. CDR3 nucleotides: TGTGCCAGCAGCTTAGAACCAGCGGGAGTGAACACCGGGGAGCTGTTTTTT.

The chain couples TRBV6-1 to TRBJ1-2, with 7 nucleotides matching TRBD1. This CDR3 contains 15 residues. Germline CDR1 reads MNHNS; CDR2 reads SASEGT. Trimming removed 10 bases from V and 3 bases from J; junction bases left unmatched: 14. This CDR3 is CATPGTDRFYYGYTF. The CDR3 region has the DNA TGTGCCACCCCCGGGACAGACCGTTTTTACTATGGCTACACCTTC.